Listed below are T cell receptor beta chains from one sample, sequenced in a study of metastatic and nonmetastatic thyroid tumors. TCRdb ran MiXCR on the PCR reads. This sample carries roughly 21,000 clones, around 28% of them seen once, and the ten largest clones take around 21%. The source material was blood. The receptors were sampled from a female donor with papillary thyroid cancer or a benign thyroid nodule (not recorded which). Some clones in this sample may be carry-over from other donors' samples. Both conserved end residues are part of each CDR3. A D gene is named only where the DNA matches it firmly. Only part of the rows carry a size: once, few, many, or a class if the clone is expanded.

CDR3 protein: CATSRSGFTNTGELFF
CDR3 DNA: TGTGCCACCAGCAGATCGGGGTTTACGAACACCGGGGAGCTGTTTTTT
D gene: .
J gene: TRBJ2-2
V gene: TRBV15
clone size: medium-sized

CDR3 protein: CASSFTGAANYGYTF
CDR3 DNA: TGTGCCAGCTCGTTCACAGGGGCGGCAAACTATGGCTACACCTTC
D gene: TRBD1
J gene: TRBJ1-2
V gene: TRBV18
clone size: many

CDR3 protein: CSAPVNTEAFF
CDR3 DNA: TGCAGTGCTCCAGTGAACACTGAAGCTTTCTTT
D gene: .
J gene: TRBJ1-1
V gene: TRBV20-1
clone size: many

CDR3 protein: CASSLVLRHEQFF
CDR3 DNA: TGCGCCAGCAGCTTGGTGCTGCGTCATGAGCAGTTCTTC
D gene: .
J gene: TRBJ2-1
V gene: TRBV5-1
clone size: .

CDR3 protein: CASQDRSPGNTIYF
CDR3 DNA: TGTGCCAGCCAAGACAGATCTCCTGGAAACACCATATATTTT
D gene: .
J gene: TRBJ1-3
V gene: TRBV5-4
clone size: many

CDR3 protein: CASSLVGARVGGYTF
CDR3 DNA: TGTGCCAGCAGTTTGGTGGGGGCCAGGGTTGGTGGCTACACCTTC
D gene: .
J gene: TRBJ1-2
V gene: TRBV28
clone size: many

CDR3 protein: CASSDRGSNEQYF
CDR3 DNA: TGTGCCAGCAGTGACAGGGGGTCGAACGAGCAGTACTTC
D gene: TRBD1
J gene: TRBJ2-7
V gene: TRBV6-1
clone size: .

CDR3 protein: CASSEADSTFQETQYF
CDR3 DNA: TGTGCCAGCAGTGAAGCGGACAGTACCTTCCAAGAGACCCAGTACTTC
D gene: .
J gene: TRBJ2-5
V gene: TRBV2
clone size: .

CDR3 protein: CASSSIRGNQPQHF
CDR3 DNA: TGTGCCAGCAGTTCGATCAGGGGCAATCAGCCCCAGCATTTT
D gene: .
J gene: TRBJ1-5
V gene: TRBV6-5
clone size: few

CDR3 protein: CASSRRSGTDTQYF
CDR3 DNA: TGTGCCAGCAGCCGCAGATCCGGCACAGATACGCAGTATTTT
D gene: .
J gene: TRBJ2-3
V gene: TRBV27
clone size: many

CDR3 protein: CASSEGSAGLANEKLFF
CDR3 DNA: TGTGCCAGCAGCGAAGGTTCTGCTGGGTTGGCTAATGAAAAACTGTTTTTT
D gene: .
J gene: TRBJ1-4
V gene: TRBV25-1
clone size: many

CDR3 protein: CASSHEQGGGSYEQYF
CDR3 DNA: TGTGCCAGCAGCCACGAACAGGGTGGGGGGTCCTACGAGCAGTACTTC
D gene: .
J gene: TRBJ2-7
V gene: TRBV11-3
clone size: .

CDR3 protein: CASSPLSYEQYF
CDR3 DNA: TGTGCCAGCAGCCCCCTATCCTACGAGCAGTACTTC
D gene: .
J gene: TRBJ2-7
V gene: TRBV7-9
clone size: many

CDR3 protein: CASSDTAGGRDTQYF
CDR3 DNA: TGTGCCAGCAGTGATACAGCGGGGGGTAGAGATACGCAGTATTTT
D gene: TRBD2
J gene: TRBJ2-3
V gene: TRBV6-4
clone size: few

CDR3 protein: CASSLTQGAAGELFF
CDR3 DNA: TGTGCCAGCAGCTTAACTCAGGGGGCGGCCGGGGAGCTGTTTTTT
D gene: TRBD1
J gene: TRBJ2-2
V gene: TRBV11-3
clone size: many

CDR3 protein: CASSVRTRRSTDTQYF
CDR3 DNA: TGTGCAAGCAGCGTACGGACAAGGCGAAGCACAGATACGCAGTATTTT
D gene: .
J gene: TRBJ2-3
V gene: TRBV7-8
clone size: .

CDR3 protein: CASSLASGLTDTQYF
CDR3 DNA: TGTGCCAGCAGTTTAGCAAGCGGCCTCACAGATACGCAGTATTTT
D gene: .
J gene: TRBJ2-3
V gene: TRBV28
clone size: .

CDR3 protein: CASSLVRGSYNEQFF
CDR3 DNA: TGTGCCAGCAGCTTAGTTCGGGGATCCTACAATGAGCAGTTCTTC
D gene: .
J gene: TRBJ2-1
V gene: TRBV11-2
clone size: .

CDR3 protein: CASSLGDRDSEKLFF
CDR3 DNA: TGTGCCAGCAGCTTAGGGGACAGGGACAGTGAAAAACTGTTTTTT
D gene: TRBD1
J gene: TRBJ1-4
V gene: TRBV11-2
clone size: medium-sized

CDR3 protein: CASRTGQGATGANVLTF
CDR3 DNA: TGTGCCAGCAGGACGGGACAGGGGGCGACTGGGGCCAACGTCCTGACTTTC
D gene: TRBD1
J gene: TRBJ2-6
V gene: TRBV6-6
clone size: .

CDR3 protein: CSARALGYEQYF
CDR3 DNA: TGCAGTGCTAGAGCGTTAGGGTACGAGCAGTACTTC
D gene: .
J gene: TRBJ2-7
V gene: TRBV20-1
clone size: .

CDR3 protein: CASSIILSGRWTGELFF
CDR3 DNA: TGTGCCAGTAGTATAATCCTCAGCGGGAGATGGACCGGGGAGCTGTTTTTT
D gene: TRBD2
J gene: TRBJ2-2
V gene: TRBV19
clone size: medium-sized

CDR3 protein: CASRRGSRGFATNEKLFF
CDR3 DNA: TGTGCCAGCAGGCGCGGGAGCAGAGGATTTGCAACTAATGAAAAACTGTTTTTT
D gene: .
J gene: TRBJ1-4
V gene: TRBV7-9
clone size: many

CDR3 protein: CASSGWTSGTPLEQYF
CDR3 DNA: TGTGCCAGCAGCGGGTGGACTAGCGGGACCCCCCTCGAGCAGTACTTC
D gene: TRBD2
J gene: TRBJ2-7
V gene: TRBV9
clone size: .

CDR3 protein: CSARGGGGLNQPQHF
CDR3 DNA: TGCAGTGCTAGGGGTGGAGGGGGTTTAAATCAGCCCCAGCATTTT
D gene: .
J gene: TRBJ1-5
V gene: TRBV20-1
clone size: .

CDR3 protein: CASSPRRGGRSSTDTQYF
CDR3 DNA: TGTGCCAGCAGCCCTCGAAGGGGAGGGAGGTCGAGCACAGATACGCAGTATTTT
D gene: TRBD2
J gene: TRBJ2-3
V gene: TRBV11-3
clone size: many

CDR3 protein: CATRGGARSPLHF
CDR3 DNA: TGTGCCACCCGGGGGGGGGCCCGTTCACCCCTCCACTTT
D gene: .
J gene: TRBJ1-6
V gene: TRBV28
clone size: many

CDR3 protein: CASSLAGHSSGNTIYF
CDR3 DNA: TGCGCCAGCAGCTTGGCGGGGCATAGCTCTGGAAACACCATATATTTT
D gene: .
J gene: TRBJ1-3
V gene: TRBV5-1
clone size: .

CDR3 protein: CATEPAGKNTGELFF
CDR3 DNA: TGTGCCACCGAACCAGCGGGGAAGAACACCGGGGAGCTGTTTTTT
D gene: TRBD2
J gene: TRBJ2-2
V gene: TRBV28
clone size: many

CDR3 protein: CASSIGQGVYNEQFF
CDR3 DNA: TGTGCCAGTAGTATCGGTCAGGGGGTTTACAATGAGCAGTTCTTC
D gene: TRBD1
J gene: TRBJ2-1
V gene: TRBV19
clone size: medium-sized

CDR3 protein: CASSSLTYEQYF
CDR3 DNA: TGTGCCAGCAGCTCGCTAACTTACGAGCAGTACTTC
D gene: .
J gene: TRBJ2-7
V gene: TRBV7-9
clone size: many

CDR3 protein: CASNYGSTDTQYF
CDR3 DNA: TGTGCCAGCAATTATGGGAGCACAGATACGCAGTATTTT
D gene: .
J gene: TRBJ2-3
V gene: TRBV14
clone size: medium-sized

CDR3 protein: CATSPSGGPADPQYF
CDR3 DNA: TGCGCCACCAGCCCAAGCGGGGGACCCGCAGATCCGCAGTATTTT
D gene: TRBD2
J gene: TRBJ2-3
V gene: TRBV5-1
clone size: .

CDR3 protein: CATHGWAYEQYF
CDR3 DNA: TGTGCCACCCACGGATGGGCCTACGAGCAGTACTTC
D gene: .
J gene: TRBJ2-7
V gene: TRBV11-2
clone size: .

CDR3 protein: CASSDSGVSEQFF
CDR3 DNA: TGTGCCAGCAGTGACTCGGGGGTCAGTGAGCAGTTCTTC
D gene: .
J gene: TRBJ2-1
V gene: TRBV6-4
clone size: many